This paragraph covers one TCR beta chain sequence. Antigen unknown. Peripheral blood, approximately 10 milliliters per donor, was collected. This specimen belongs to a study of blood T cells in healthy people across ages. For the study at large: Roughly one uniquely barcoded beta molecule per two T cells was captured. Overall study results and limits: There were more naive CD4+ cells and higher diversity in long-lived donors than in aged donors.

This CDR3 spans 14 amino acids. Per the germline V gene, CDR1 is SGHKS and CDR2 is YYEKEE (reference sequence). J gave up 6 bases and V 5 bases, and 9 bases lay outside the gene matches. Combining a sample-barcoded 5' primer with a J-beta primer mix, a second PCR ran for 7 to 11 cycles. Each cDNA molecule carried a tag from a template-switch adaptor that contained 12 random nucleotides. TCRdb re-analysed the 5' RACE reads in MiXCR, keeping a single row per CDR3 protein. The sample records about 830,000 distinct CDR3 sequences, about 62% being singletons. Sequencing was carried out using blood. The rearrangement links TRBV5-5 to TRBJ2-7; 9 bases agree with TRBD1. This TCR derives from a man aged 30-40 years in good health. The CDR3 sequence is CASSPGQGRSEQYF. CDR3 nucleotides: TGTGCCAGCAGTCCGGGACAGGGTCGGTCCGAGCAGTACTTC.